This is a list of T cell receptor beta chains from one sample in a study of identical twins. TCRdb reprocessed the 5' RACE reads with MiXCR, giving one entry per CDR3 protein. The table has approximately 1.8 million distinct CDR3 sequences, around 29% seen once; the top ten hold approximately 0.25%. Sequenced: cord blood. Receptor source: a newborn girl in good health. Both conserved end residues are trimmed from each CDR3.

TRBV3-1,TRBJ1-5,ASSQVPGYNQPQH
TRBV2,TRBJ1-6,ASSEAPGHSPLH
TRBV29-1,TRBJ2-4,SVEDGERTQNIQY
TRBV30,TRBJ1-1,AWSYMNTEAF
TRBV30,TRBJ1-1,AWSVRQGGITEAF
TRBV19,TRBJ1-2,ASSVGVGNYGYT
TRBV2,TRBJ2-7,ASSERGTPYNEQY
TRBV9,NA,ASSVGRGTKETQY
TRBV7-9,TRBJ1-2,AGQETVGYGYT
TRBV11-2,TRBJ2-7,ASSPRILAYEQY
TRBV4-2,TRBJ2-7,ASSQDASGKAYEQY
TRBV12-3/TRBV12-4,TRBJ2-1,ASRGLAGEIYEQF
TRBV20-1,TRBJ2-3,SARDPAGTSGGHTQY
TRBV20-1,TRBJ2-7,SARDRLASYEQY
TRBV28,TRBJ1-5,ASSPQGEGNQPQH
TRBV5-1,TRBJ1-5,ASSLVSPNRDQPQH
TRBV6-5,TRBJ1-2,ASSLTRDRGSYGYT
TRBV6-1,TRBJ2-1,ASNVAARVEGEQF
TRBV2,TRBJ2-1,ASIRDLKNNEQF
TRBV24-1,TRBJ2-1,ATSDGTRRHEQF
TRBV7-2,TRBJ2-1,ASSLGPASYNEQF
TRBV28,TRBJ2-3,ASSSLLTSGGTDTQY